This TCR beta chain comes out of a study of T-cell memory formation after mild COVID-19. TCRdb reanalysed the 5' RACE reads using MiXCR and keeps one entry per CDR3 protein. The table shows nearly 350,000 distinct CDR3 sequences, with under 15% occurring only once. V lost 2 bases, J lost 3 bases, and 19 bases lay in between. The CDR3 is 17 amino acids. Germline CDR1 SEHNR, CDR2 FQNEAQ (reference sequence). Sequenced: PBMCs or a T cell subset sorted from them (not recorded which). The sequence was collected from a man younger than 30 who had mild COVID-19 (a few samples of this study predate the infection). Cell type and time point are not known. V is TRBV7-9 and J is TRBJ1-1; D is possibly TRBD1 (5 bases). The DNA for the CDR3 is TGTGCCAGCAGCTTAAATTGGCAGGGTGGTCGAGACACTGAAGCTTTCTTT. Amino acid sequence: CASSLNWQGGRDTEAFF.